This T cell receptor beta chain was observed in a study of chronic HIV infection and antiretroviral therapy. Germline V lookup: CDR1 KGHSH, CDR2 LQKENI. The CDR3 loop spans 15 amino acids. Trimming pared 2 bases from V and 7 bases from J, leaving 12 bases between. TCRdb used MiXCR to reprocess the 5' RACE reads, holding one entry per CDR3 protein. The profile covers more than 25,000 distinct CDR3 sequences, with over 7% appearing a single time and roughly 2.7% taken by the ten largest. This sequence was found in an adult who had HIV and had not received antiretroviral therapy, or was an uninfected healthy control (not recorded which). The rearrangement uses TRBV18 and TRBJ1-6; D not resolved. Sequencing was performed on peripheral blood. Here the CDR3 DNA reads TGTGCCAGCTCACCAGGGCAGGCGGGGAATTCACCCCTCCACTTT. This gives the protein CASSPGQAGNSPLHF.